This TCR beta chain was retrieved from a study of T cells after yellow fever vaccination. About the research overall: Fractions with few cells were prepared using SMART-Seq v4 Ultra Low Input. The study, taken as a whole, reports: Clones that expanded after primary vaccination mostly reappeared after the booster (approximately 96% CD4, around 87% CD8).

TCRdb re-called the 5' RACE reads with MiXCR, one entry per CDR3 protein. The repertoire has around 590,000 distinct CDR3 sequences, over 9% of them found once; the top ten carry more than 12%. A note on this clonotype: Its antigen is unidentified.

The material was PBMCs, obtained on the day of the yellow fever booster vaccination. The clonotype comes from a man aged 25-40 years who received the YFV17D yellow fever vaccine.

The CDR3, as DNA: TGTGCCAGCAGTCCCCGACTAGTCTACGAGCAGTACTTC. It encodes CASSPRLVYEQYF. The chain links TRBV12-3 or TRBV12-4 to TRBJ2-7; the D gene is possibly TRBD2 (6 bases). Trimming stripped 5 bases from V and 3 bases from J, with 11 bases between. This CDR3 comprises 13 residues.